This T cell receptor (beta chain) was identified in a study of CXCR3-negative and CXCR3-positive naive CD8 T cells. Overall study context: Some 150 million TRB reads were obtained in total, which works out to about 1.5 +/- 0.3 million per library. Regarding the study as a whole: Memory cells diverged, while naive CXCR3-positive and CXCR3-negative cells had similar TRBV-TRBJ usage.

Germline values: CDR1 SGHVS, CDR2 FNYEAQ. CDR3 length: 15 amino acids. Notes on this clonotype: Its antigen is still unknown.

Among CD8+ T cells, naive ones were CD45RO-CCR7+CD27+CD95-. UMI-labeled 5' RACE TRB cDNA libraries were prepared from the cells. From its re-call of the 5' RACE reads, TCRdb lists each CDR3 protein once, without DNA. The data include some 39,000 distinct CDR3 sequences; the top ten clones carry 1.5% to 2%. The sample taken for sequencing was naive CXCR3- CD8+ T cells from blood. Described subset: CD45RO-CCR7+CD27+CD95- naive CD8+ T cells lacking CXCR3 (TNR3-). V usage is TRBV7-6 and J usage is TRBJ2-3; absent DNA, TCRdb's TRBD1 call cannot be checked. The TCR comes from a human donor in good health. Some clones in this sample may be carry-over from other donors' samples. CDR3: CASSPRGGHTDTQYF.